One sample yielded the 3 T cell receptor beta chains listed below, sequenced in a study of human T cells and chemical hapten exposure. Time point reported: patch test 1, 2 weeks after DPC sensitization. Specified treatment: therapeutic diphenylcyclopropenone sensitization with weekly scalp DPC. Each CDR3 protein gets one entry after TCRdb re-called the RACE reads with MiXCR. Of some 110,000 distinct CDR3 sequences listed, 9.5% to 13% were seen once; the top ten hold 1.4%. Sequencing used whole blood, obtained in connection with sensitization to the hapten diphenylcyclopropenone (DPC). These TCRs come from a woman aged 45-65 years with alopecia areata. Some clones in this sample may be carry-over from other donors' samples.

This clonotype was counted only a few times. The J gene is TRBJ2-4, the V gene TRBV7-2, with D tentatively TRBD1 (5 bases). With 0 bases removed from V and 8 bases from J, the gap between germline ends came to 11 bases. The CDR3 runs to 14 residues. Germline V gives CDR1 SGHTA, CDR2 FQGNSA. CDR3 nucleotides: TGTGCCAGCAGCTTAGCTCAGGGTCTGGACATTCAGTACTTC. Encoded protein: CASSLAQGLDIQYF.

This clonotype was counted only a few times. The V gene is TRBV28, the J gene TRBJ2-7; 11 bases fit TRBD2. CDR1 and CDR2 (germline): MDHEN, SYDVKM. This CDR3 is built from 15 residues. V dropped 5 bases and J dropped 2; count of bases not matched to a gene: 5. CDR3: CASSRGTSGTYEQYF. The CDR3 DNA sequence: TGTGCCAGCAGTCGAGGGACTAGCGGAACCTACGAGCAGTACTTC.

The V and J genes are TRBV4-3 and TRBJ1-1; D uncertain. CDR3 length: 15 amino acids. V lost 1 base, J lost 5 bases, and 14 bases lay in between. Germline V lookup: CDR1 LGHNA, CDR2 YSLEER. CDR3 DNA: TGCGCCAGCAGCCAAGGGATAAGGTCGGAGACTGAAGCTTTCTTT. Its protein is CASSQGIRSETEAFF.